The clone carrying this T cell receptor beta chain occurred many times. This sample was taken from a study of Graves' ophthalmopathy and Graves' hyperthyroidism. RNA transcripts provided the template for amplifying TCR beta CDR3 regions. Amplification began with first-round RT-PCR using HTBI primers, then second-round multiplex PCR was performed. MiXCR, run by TCRdb on the multiplex PCR reads, gives a single entry per CDR3 protein. This table has roughly 480,000 distinct CDR3 sequences, about 15% appearing once. CDR1 SQVTM and CDR2 ANQGSEA come from the germline V gene. This CDR3 comprises 13 residues. Trimming left V 3 bases short and J 7 bases short, with 10 bases between.

The chain links TRBV29-1 to TRBJ1-6, with a possible D match to TRBD1 (6 bases). The sequenced material came from blood. This receptor was identified in a woman aged 25 to 39 with Graves' ophthalmopathy. CDR3 in amino acids: CSVDQGMNSPLHF. CDR3 bases: TGCAGCGTTGACCAGGGGATGAATTCACCCCTCCACTTT. The entire variable domain, with the rest obtained from reference TRBV29-1 and TRBJ1-6, is as follows: SAVISQKPSRDICQRGTSLTIQCQVDSQVTMMFWYRQQPGQSLTLIATANQGSEATYESGFVIDKFPISRPNLTFSTLTVSNMSPEDSSIYLCSVDQGMNSPLHFGNGTRLTVT.